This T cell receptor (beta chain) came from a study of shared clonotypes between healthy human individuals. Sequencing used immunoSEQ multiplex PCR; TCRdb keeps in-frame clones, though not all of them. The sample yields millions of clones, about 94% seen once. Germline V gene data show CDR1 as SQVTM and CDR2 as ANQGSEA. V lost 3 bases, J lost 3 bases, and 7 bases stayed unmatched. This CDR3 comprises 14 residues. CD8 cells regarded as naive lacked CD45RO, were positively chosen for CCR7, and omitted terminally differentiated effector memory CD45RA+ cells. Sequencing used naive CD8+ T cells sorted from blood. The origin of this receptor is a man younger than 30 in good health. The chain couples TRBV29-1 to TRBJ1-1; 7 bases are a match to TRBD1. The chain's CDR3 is CSVDQLDRDTEAFF. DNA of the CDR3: TGCAGCGTTGACCAATTAGACAGGGACACTGAAGCTTTCTTT.